The clone carrying this T cell receptor beta chain was recorded a few times. Its antigen remains unidentified. Treatment: oral pan-JAK inhibitor, 5-10 mg twice daily. In alopecia areata patients, both lesional scalp punch biopsies and peripheral blood were collected. The data originate from a study of CD8+ T cells in alopecia areata. General observations from the study: Tofacitinib significantly decreased scalp clonality and expanded CD8+ clones among top 100. Researchers report lesional scalp, most notably alopecia totalis/universalis, outstripped normal scalp in clonality. TCR sharing across patients was less clear than in mice, possibly HLA-related.

RNA was isolated and reverse transcribed to cDNA, the sequencing template. This table comes from immunoSEQ multiplex PCR, and its TCRdb copy is limited to in-frame clones, with some not included. The sample records more than 150,000 clones, around 60% being singletons. The source material was CD4+ T cells sorted from blood, sampled at week 4, from a patient treated with tofacitinib. This receptor was identified in a human donor with alopecia areata.

The CDR3 spells CASSTWTGGPRPQHF. CDR3 nucleotides: TGTGCCAGTAGTACATGGACAGGGGGCCCGAGGCCCCAGCATTTT. The chain combines TRBV19 with TRBJ1-5, with 11 positions matching TRBD1. Germline trimming cut 4 bases from V and 9 bases from J; bases unmatched to any gene: 8. Germline values: CDR1 LNHDA, CDR2 SQIVND (reference sequence). This CDR3 contains 15 residues.